This T cell receptor (beta chain) was identified in a study of tumor and adjacent non-tumor tissue in lung cancer. Study-level findings and limits: Higher tumor TCR diversity was associated with shorter survival. Compared with tumor, normal lung showed significantly lower TCR diversity.

Regarding this clonotype: Antigen specificity is unknown. A much larger clone lies one base from this, so it may be a read error.

Germline V gives CDR1 MGHRA, CDR2 YSYEKL. CDR3 length: 14 residues. The library came from three nested PCR rounds adapted from ARM-PCR protocols. MiXCR, applied by TCRdb to the multiplex PCR reads, yields one record per CDR3 protein. The sample lists approximately 75,000 distinct CDR3 sequences, 77% occurring once. RNA was extracted from bulk tissue without any cell sorting. This chain links TRBV4-1 with TRBJ2-6; possibly TRBD1 for D (5 bases). This receptor was obtained from a woman in her 50s with non-small cell lung cancer. The sequencing sample was made of lung tumor tissue. The CDR3 DNA reads TGCGACAGCGAGGAAGGGGCTGGGGCCAACGTCCTGACTTTC. Protein sequence: CDSEEGAGANVLTF.